Each of the 6 T cell receptor beta chains below was sequenced from the same sample in a study of blood T cell repertoires in COVID-19. The data were produced by immunoSEQ multiplex PCR, yet TCRdb's version contains in-frame clones alone and is incomplete. Of about 77,000 clones in the sample, 80% were seen once. Sample: peripheral blood. These TCRs come from a woman aged 70 to 79 with acute or convalescent COVID-19.

The V call is TRBV19, the J call TRBJ1-5; 7 bases are shared with TRBD1. Germline-derived CDR1 and CDR2 are LNHDA and SQIVND (reference sequence). The trim removed 4 bases at V and 3 bases at J, leaving 6 bases unmatched. The CDR3 is 15 residues long. CDR3 protein: CASSTGTAINQPQHF. The CDR3 DNA follows: TGTGCCAGTAGTACTGGGACAGCCATCAATCAGCCCCAGCATTTT.

The chain has TRBV11-2 and TRBJ2-7; D might be TRBD2 (5 bases). The germline CDR1 and CDR2 sequences are SGHAT and FQNNGV. V shed 5 bases and J shed 1 base, with 9 bases lying between them. The CDR3 runs 13 residues. The CDR3 sequence: CASSRGLSYEQYF. Here the CDR3 DNA reads TGTGCCAGCAGCCGTGGACTTTCCTACGAGCAGTACTTC.

This chain joins TRBV19 and TRBJ2-3, with a weak D call TRBD1 (5 bases). Trimming cost V 10 bases and J 2 bases, with 13 bases left between them. The length of the CDR3 is 13 residues. CDR1 LNHDA and CDR2 SQIVND come from the germline V gene (reference sequence). CDR3 region: CATKKTDTDTQYF. Written as DNA, the CDR3 is TGTGCCACAAAAAAGACAGACACAGATACGCAGTATTTT.

This chain uses TRBV9 with TRBJ2-1; TRBD2 aligns across 14 bases. Trimming removed 3 bases from V and 4 bases from J; junction bases left unmatched: 9. Germline CDR1 and CDR2: SGDLS and YYNGEE. The CDR3 loop spans 18 amino acids. The CDR3 bases are TGTGCCAGCAGCGCCCCGACTAGCGGGGGGGAAACTTACAATGAGCAGTTCTTC. Its protein is CASSAPTSGGETYNEQFF.

This clone was observed a handful of times. The V and J genes are TRBV5-4 and TRBJ1-2; 8 bases are shared with TRBD1. This CDR3 has 12 residues. Germline V gene sequence: CDR1 SGHNT, CDR2 YYREEE (reference sequence). V lost 7 bases to trimming and J lost 7 bases; unmatched junction nucleotides: 6. DNA of the CDR3: TGTGCCAGCCCAGGGGGCCAGTGTGGCTACACCTTC. Protein product: CASPGGQCGYTF. The entire variable domain, with the rest obtained from reference TRBV5-4 and TRBJ1-2, is as follows: ETGVTQSPTHLIKTRGQQVTLRCSSQSGHNTVSWYQQALGQGPQFIFQYYREEENGRGNFPPRFSGLQFPNYSSELNVNALELDDSALYLCASPGGQCGYTFGSGTRLTVV.

The V gene is TRBV21-1, the J gene TRBJ2-2; the table's D gene call, TRBD1, was not cross checked with the DNA. TRBV21-1 is a known pseudogene. The CDR3 runs 17 residues. CDR3 DNA: TGTGCCAGCAGCAAATCCCCGGGACAGGGGGCTTCAGGGGAGCTGTTTTTT. Translating gives CASSKSPGQGASGELFF.